This T cell receptor beta chain was sequenced for a study of TIL therapy for anti-PD-1-resistant metastatic lung cancer. The study, taken as a whole, reports: Many TIL product clones were absent from baseline tumor, suggesting clonal contraction. Compared with baseline intratumoral T cells, expanded TIL cultures were more clonal and less diverse (around 5.7% vs 31%).

About this clone itself: What it binds is unknown.

CDR1 is SGHKS, CDR2 YYEKEE, per germline (reference sequence). V shed 2 bases and J 2 bases; nucleotides not matched to a gene: 7. The CDR3 has 15 residues. The libraries were made with immunoSEQ v3. Libraries were sequenced to 1.5 million to 2.5 million read pairs (survey) or roughly 4.5-6 million (deep). The table came from immunoSEQ multiplex PCR; TCRdb's copy has only in-frame clones and leaves some out. The profile covers under 100,000 clones, with less than 70% appearing a single time and around 9.9% taken by the ten largest. Time point described: pre-treatment sample, taken before nivolumab and TIL therapy. Tumor tissue came from excised metastases, mostly pleural nodules or supraclavicular lymph nodes. Tumor harvest preceded PD-1/PD-L1 blockade, followed by nivolumab treatment.

The chain is built from TRBV5-5 and TRBJ2-7; 7 nucleotides agree with TRBD2. The receptor comes from a person aged 25 to 79 with non-small cell lung cancer. The sequencing here drew on tumor tissue, taken at baseline. CDR3 nucleotides: TGTGCCAGCAGCTTTGACCCGGCGGGAGCCTACGAGCAGTACTTC. Translation: CASSFDPAGAYEQYF.